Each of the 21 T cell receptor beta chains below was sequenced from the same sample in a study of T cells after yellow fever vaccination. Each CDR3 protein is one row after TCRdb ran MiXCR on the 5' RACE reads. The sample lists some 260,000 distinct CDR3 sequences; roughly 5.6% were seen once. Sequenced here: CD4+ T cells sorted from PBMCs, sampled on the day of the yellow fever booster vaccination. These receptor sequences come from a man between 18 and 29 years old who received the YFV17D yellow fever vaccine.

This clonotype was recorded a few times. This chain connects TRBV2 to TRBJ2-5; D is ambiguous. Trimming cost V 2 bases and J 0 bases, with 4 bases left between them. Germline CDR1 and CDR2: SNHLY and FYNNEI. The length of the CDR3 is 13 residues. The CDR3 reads CASSELNQETQYF. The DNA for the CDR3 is TGTGCCAGCAGTGAACTTAACCAAGAGACCCAGTACTTC.

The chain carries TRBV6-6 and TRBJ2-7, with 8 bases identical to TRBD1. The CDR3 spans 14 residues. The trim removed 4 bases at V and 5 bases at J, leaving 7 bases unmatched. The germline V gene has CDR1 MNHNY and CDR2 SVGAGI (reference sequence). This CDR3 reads CASSSQGAPHEQYF. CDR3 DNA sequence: TGTGCCAGCAGTTCTCAGGGGGCGCCCCACGAGCAGTACTTC.

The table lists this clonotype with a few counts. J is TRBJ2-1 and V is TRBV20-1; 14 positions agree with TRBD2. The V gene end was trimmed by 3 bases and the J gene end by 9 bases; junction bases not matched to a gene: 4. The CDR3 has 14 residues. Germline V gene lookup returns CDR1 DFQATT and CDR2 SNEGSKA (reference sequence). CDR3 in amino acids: CSASRLAGGLEQFF. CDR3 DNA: TGCAGTGCTAGCCGACTAGCGGGGGGGCTTGAGCAGTTCTTC.

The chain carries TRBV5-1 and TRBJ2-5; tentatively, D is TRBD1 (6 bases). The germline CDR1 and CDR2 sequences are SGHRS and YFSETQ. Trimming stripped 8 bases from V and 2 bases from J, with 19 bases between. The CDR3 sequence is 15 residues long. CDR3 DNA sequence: TGCGCCAGTCAGGGGAGCCTCCAGGGTCAAGAGACCCAGTACTTC. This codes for CASQGSLQGQETQYF.

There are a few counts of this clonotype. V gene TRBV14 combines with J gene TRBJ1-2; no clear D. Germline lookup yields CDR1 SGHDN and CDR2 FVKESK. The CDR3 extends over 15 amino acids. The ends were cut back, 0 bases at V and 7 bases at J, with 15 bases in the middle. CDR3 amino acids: CASSQELALITGYTF. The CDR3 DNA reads TGTGCCAGCAGCCAAGAGTTAGCTTTGATTACTGGCTACACCTTC.

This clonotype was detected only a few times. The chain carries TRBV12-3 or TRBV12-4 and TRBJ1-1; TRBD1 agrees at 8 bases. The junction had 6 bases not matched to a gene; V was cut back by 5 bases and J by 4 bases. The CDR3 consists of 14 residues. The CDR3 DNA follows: TGTGCCAGCAGTCCTAGACAGGGGCGCACTGAAGCTTTCTTT. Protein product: CASSPRQGRTEAFF.

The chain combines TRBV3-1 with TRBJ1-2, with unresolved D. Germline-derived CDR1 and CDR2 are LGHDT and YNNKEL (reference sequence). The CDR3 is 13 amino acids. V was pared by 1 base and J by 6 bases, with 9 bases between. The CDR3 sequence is CASSQGGRHGYTF. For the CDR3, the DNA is TGTGCCAGCAGCCAAGGAGGGAGGCATGGCTACACCTTC.

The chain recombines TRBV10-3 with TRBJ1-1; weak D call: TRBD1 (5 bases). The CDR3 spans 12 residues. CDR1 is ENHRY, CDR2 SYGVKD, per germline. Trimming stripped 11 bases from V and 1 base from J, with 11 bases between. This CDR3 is CAVAQGNTEAFF. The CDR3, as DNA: TGTGCCGTGGCTCAGGGGAACACTGAAGCTTTCTTT.

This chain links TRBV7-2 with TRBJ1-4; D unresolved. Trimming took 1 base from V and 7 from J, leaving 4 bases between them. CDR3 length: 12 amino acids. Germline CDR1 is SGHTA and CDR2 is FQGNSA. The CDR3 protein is CASSLVSEKLFF. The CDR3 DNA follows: TGTGCCAGCAGCTTAGTGAGTGAAAAACTGTTTTTT.

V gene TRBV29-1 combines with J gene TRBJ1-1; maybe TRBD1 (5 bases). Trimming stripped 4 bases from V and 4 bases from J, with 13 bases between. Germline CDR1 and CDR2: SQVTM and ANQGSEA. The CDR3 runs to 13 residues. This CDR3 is CSVVGWDRTEAFF. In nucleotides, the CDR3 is TGCAGCGTTGTCGGGTGGGACCGCACTGAAGCTTTCTTT.

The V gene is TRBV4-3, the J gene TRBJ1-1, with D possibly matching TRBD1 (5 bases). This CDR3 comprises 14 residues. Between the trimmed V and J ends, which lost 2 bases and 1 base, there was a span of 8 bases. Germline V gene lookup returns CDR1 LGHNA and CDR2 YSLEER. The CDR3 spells CASSQITGNTEAFF. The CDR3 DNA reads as TGCGCCAGCAGCCAAATCACAGGGAACACTGAAGCTTTCTTT.

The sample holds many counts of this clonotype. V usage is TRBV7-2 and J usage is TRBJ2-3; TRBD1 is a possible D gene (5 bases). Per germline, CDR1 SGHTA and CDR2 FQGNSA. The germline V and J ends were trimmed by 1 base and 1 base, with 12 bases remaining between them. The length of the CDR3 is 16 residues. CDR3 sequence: CASSLEGVIGTDTQYF. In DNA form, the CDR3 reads TGTGCCAGCAGCTTAGAAGGGGTCATAGGCACAGATACGCAGTATTTT.

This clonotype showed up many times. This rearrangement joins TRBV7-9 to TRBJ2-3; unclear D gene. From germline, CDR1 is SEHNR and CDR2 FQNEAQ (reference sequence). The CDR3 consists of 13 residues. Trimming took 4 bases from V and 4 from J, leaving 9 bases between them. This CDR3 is CASSSGQADTQYF. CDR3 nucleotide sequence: TGTGCCAGCAGCTCTGGGCAGGCAGATACGCAGTATTTT. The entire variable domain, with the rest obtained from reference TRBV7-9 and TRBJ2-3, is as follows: DTGVSQNPRHKITKRGQNVTFRCDPISEHNRLYWYRQTLGQGPEFLTYFQNEAQLEKSRLLSDRFSAERPKGSFSTLEIQRTEQGDSAMYLCASSSGQADTQYFGPGTRLTVL.

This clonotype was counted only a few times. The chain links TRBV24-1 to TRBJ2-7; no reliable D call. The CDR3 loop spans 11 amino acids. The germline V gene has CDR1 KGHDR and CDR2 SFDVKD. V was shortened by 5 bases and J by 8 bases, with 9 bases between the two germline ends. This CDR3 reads CATSAQFKQYF. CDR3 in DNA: TGTGCCACCAGTGCCCAATTTAAGCAGTACTTC.

The CDR3 is CASSSVVRDTQYF. CDR3 nucleotides: TGTGCCAGCAGCTCCGTCGTGCGTGATACGCAGTATTTT. This chain uses TRBV7-2 with TRBJ2-3; no clear D. This CDR3 is built from 13 residues. Germline CDR1 reads SGHTA; CDR2 reads FQGNSA. The V end lost 4 bases, the J end lost 6 bases, and 11 bases lay between the germline ends. The entire variable domain, with the rest obtained from reference TRBV7-2 and TRBJ2-3, is as follows: GAGVSQSPSNKVTEKGKDVELRCDPISGHTALYWYRQSLGQGLEFLIYFQGNSAPDKSGLPSDRFSAERTGGSVSTLTIQRTQQEDSAVYLCASSSVVRDTQYFGPGTRLTVL.

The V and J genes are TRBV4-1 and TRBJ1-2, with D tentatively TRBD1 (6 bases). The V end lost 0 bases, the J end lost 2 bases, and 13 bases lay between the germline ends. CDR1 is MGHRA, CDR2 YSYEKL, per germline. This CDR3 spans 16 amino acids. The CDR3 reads CASSQESRGRNYGYTF. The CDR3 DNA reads TGCGCCAGCAGCCAAGAATCCAGGGGACGCAACTATGGCTACACCTTC.

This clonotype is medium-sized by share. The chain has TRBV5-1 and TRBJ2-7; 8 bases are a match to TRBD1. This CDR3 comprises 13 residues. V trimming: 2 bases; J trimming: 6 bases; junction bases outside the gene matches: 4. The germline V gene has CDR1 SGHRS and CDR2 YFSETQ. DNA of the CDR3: TGCGCCAGCAGCTTTGGACAGGGCAGCGAGCAGTACTTC. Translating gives CASSFGQGSEQYF.

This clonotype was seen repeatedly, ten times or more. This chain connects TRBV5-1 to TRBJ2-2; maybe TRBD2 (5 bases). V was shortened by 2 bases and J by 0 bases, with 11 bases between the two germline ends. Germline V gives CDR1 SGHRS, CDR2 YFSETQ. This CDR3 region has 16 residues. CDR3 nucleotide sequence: TGCGCCAGCAGCTTTGTTGGACTTCCGAACACCGGGGAGCTGTTTTTT. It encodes CASSFVGLPNTGELFF. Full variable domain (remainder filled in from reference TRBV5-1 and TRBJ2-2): KAGVTQTPRYLIKTRGQQVTLSCSPISGHRSVSWYQQTPGQGLQFLFEYFSETQRNKGNFPGRFSGRQFSNSRSEMNVSTLELGDSALYLCASSFVGLPNTGELFFGEGSRLTVL.

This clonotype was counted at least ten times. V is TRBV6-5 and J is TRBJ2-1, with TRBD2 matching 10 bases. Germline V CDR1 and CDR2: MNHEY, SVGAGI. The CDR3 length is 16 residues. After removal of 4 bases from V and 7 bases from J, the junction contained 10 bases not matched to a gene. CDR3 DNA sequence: TGTGCCAGCAGTTCCCACCTAGCGGGGGTCGGGAATGAGCAGTTCTTC. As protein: CASSSHLAGVGNEQFF.

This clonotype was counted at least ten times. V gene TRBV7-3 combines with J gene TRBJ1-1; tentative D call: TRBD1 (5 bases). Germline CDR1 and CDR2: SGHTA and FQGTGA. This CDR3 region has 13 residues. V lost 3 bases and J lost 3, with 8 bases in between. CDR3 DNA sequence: TGTGCCAGCAGCTTCGGCAGGGACACTGAAGCTTTCTTT. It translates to CASSFGRDTEAFF.

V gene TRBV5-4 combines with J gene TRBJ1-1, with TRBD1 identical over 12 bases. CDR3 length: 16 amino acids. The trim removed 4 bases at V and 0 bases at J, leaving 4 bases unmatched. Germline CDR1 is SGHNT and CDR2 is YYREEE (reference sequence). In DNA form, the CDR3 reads TGTGCCAGCAGCCCGGGACAGGGGGCAATGAACACTGAAGCTTTCTTT. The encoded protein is CASSPGQGAMNTEAFF. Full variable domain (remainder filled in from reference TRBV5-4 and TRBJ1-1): ETGVTQSPTHLIKTRGQQVTLRCSSQSGHNTVSWYQQALGQGPQFIFQYYREEENGRGNFPPRFSGLQFPNYSSELNVNALELDDSALYLCASSPGQGAMNTEAFFGQGTRLTVV.